The 3 T cell receptor beta chains below come from one sample, sequenced in a study of T-cell reconstitution after alpha-beta-depleted transplantation in children. Researchers prepared the TCRbeta library using unique molecular identifiers, the study reports. TCRdb re-called the PCR reads through MiXCR, storing one row per CDR3 protein. The sample comprises 800,000 to 1,000,000 distinct CDR3 sequences, roughly 29% of which are singletons, and roughly 30% rests with the top ten. This specimen was PBMCs, mostly from graft donor cells, taken 360 days after TCRalphabeta/CD19-depleted stem cell transplant. The receptors here all came from a boy under two years old who had a stem cell transplant for SCID, so the T cells may come from the graft donor.

A few counts support this clonotype. The chain is built from TRBV11-2 and TRBJ2-1; 10 bases match TRBD1. Per germline, CDR1 SGHAT and CDR2 FQNNGV. J lost 3 bases, V lost 5 bases, and 7 bases had no gene match. The length of the CDR3 is 16 residues. The CDR3 sequence is CASSRGQGIFYNEQFF. DNA for the CDR3: TGTGCCAGCAGCAGGGGACAGGGGATTTTCTACAATGAGCAGTTCTTC.

This clonotype was observed a few times. The rearrangement uses TRBV10-3 and TRBJ2-7; no reliable D call. Germline lookup yields CDR1 ENHRY and CDR2 SYGVKD. There are 12 residues in the CDR3. The ends were cut back, 3 bases at V and 2 bases at J, with 5 bases in the middle. This CDR3 is CAISEGPYEQYF. Here the CDR3 DNA reads TGTGCCATCAGTGAAGGTCCCTACGAGCAGTACTTC.

The genes are TRBV11-2 and TRBJ2-7; 9 nucleotides line up with TRBD1. The J segment lost 2 bases and the V segment lost 2 bases, leaving 4 bases of the junction unmatched. Germline CDR1 and CDR2: SGHAT and FQNNGV. The length of the CDR3 is 15 residues. Here the CDR3 reads CASSLKWDRAYEQYF. For the CDR3, the DNA is TGTGCCAGCAGCTTAAAGTGGGACAGGGCCTACGAGCAGTACTTC.